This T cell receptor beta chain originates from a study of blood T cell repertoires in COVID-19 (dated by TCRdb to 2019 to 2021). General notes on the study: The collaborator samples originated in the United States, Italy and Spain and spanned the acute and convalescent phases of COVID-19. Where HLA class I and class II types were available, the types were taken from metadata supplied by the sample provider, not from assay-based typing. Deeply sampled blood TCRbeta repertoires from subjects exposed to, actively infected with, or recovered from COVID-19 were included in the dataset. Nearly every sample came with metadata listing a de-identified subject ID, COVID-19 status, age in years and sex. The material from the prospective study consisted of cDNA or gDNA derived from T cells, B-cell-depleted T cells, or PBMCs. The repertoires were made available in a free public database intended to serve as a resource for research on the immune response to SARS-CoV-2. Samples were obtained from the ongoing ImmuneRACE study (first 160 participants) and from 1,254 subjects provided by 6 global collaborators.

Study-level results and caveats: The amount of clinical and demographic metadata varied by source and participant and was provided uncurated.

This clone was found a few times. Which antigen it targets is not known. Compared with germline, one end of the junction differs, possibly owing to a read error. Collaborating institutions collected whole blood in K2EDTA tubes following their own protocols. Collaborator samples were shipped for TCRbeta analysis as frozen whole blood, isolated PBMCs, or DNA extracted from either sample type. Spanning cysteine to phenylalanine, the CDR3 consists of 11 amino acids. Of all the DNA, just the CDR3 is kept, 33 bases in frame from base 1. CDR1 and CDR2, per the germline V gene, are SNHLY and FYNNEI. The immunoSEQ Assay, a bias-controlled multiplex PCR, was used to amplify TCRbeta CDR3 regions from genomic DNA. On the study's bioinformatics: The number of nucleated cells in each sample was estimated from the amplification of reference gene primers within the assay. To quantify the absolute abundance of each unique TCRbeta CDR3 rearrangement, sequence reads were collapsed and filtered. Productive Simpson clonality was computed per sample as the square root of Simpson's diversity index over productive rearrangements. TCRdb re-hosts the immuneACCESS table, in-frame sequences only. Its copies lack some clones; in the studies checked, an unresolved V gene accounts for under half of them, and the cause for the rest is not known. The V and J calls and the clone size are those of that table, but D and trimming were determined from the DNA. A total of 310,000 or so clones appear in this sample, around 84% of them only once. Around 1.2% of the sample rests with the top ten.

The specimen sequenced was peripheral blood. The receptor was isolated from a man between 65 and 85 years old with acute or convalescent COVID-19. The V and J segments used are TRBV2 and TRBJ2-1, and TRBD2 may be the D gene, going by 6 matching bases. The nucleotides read TGCGGGACGGGGGCCTACAATGAGCAGTTCTTC. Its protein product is CGTGAYNEQFF.